This TCR beta chain was captured in a study of TIL therapy for anti-PD-1-resistant metastatic lung cancer. Across the whole study: By whole-exome sequencing, median non-synonymous tumor mutation burden was approximately 1.4 mutations per megabase.

Time point described: pre-treatment sample, taken before nivolumab and TIL therapy. This clone was seen a single time. The libraries were made with immunoSEQ v3. Generated by immunoSEQ multiplex PCR, the TCRdb table keeps only in-frame clones and is missing some. The sample holds tens of thousands of clones, 70% to 80% seen once. The CDR3 spans 14 residues. The V and J genes are TRBV21-1 and TRBJ2-7; TRBD1, the table's D call, was not compared with the DNA. TRBV21-1 is a known pseudogene. This TCR was recovered from a man aged 70 or older with non-small cell lung cancer. The material was blood, obtained at baseline. The CDR3 DNA follows: TGTGCCAGCAGCAAAGACGGACAATTATACGAGCAGTACTTC. Protein product: CASSKDGQLYEQYF.